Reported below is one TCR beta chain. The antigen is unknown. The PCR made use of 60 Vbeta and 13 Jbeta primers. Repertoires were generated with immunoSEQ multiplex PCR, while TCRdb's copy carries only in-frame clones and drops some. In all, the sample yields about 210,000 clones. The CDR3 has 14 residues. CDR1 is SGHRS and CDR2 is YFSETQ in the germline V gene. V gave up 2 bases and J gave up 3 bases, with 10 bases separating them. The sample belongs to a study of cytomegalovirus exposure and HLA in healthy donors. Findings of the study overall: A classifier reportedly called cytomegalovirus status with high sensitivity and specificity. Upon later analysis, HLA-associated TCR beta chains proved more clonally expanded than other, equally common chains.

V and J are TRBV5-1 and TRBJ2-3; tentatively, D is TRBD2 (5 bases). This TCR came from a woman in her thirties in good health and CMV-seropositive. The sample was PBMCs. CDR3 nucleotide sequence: TGCGCCAGCAGCTTTACTAGTAGGACAGATACGCAGTATTTT. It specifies CASSFTSRTDTQYF.